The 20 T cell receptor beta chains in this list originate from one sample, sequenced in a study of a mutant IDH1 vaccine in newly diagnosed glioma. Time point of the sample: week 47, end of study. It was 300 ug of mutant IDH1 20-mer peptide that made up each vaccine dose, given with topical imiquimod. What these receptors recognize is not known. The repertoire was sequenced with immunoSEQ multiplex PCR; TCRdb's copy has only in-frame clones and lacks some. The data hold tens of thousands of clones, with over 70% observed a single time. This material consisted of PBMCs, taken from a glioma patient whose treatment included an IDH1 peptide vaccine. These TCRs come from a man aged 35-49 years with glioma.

The DNA of the CDR3 is TGTGCCAGCAGCGCTACAGGAATTGAAAAACTGTTTTTT. It specifies CASSATGIEKLFF. J is TRBJ1-4 and V is TRBV9, with D maybe TRBD1 (5 bases). V lost 3 bases, J lost 7 bases, and 10 bases lay in between. In germline, CDR1 is SGDLS, CDR2 YYNGEE. The CDR3 length is 13 residues.

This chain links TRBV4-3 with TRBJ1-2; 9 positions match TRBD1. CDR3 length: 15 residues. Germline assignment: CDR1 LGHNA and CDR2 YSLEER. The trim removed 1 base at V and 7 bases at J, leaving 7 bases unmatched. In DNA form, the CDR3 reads TGCGCCAGCAGCCAAGCTGACAGGGGGTTGTCTGGCTACACCTTC. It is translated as CASSQADRGLSGYTF.

The CDR3 DNA sequence: TGTGCCAGCAGGACAGAACAGGGGGAGAGCGGCGAGCAGTACTTC. Amino acid sequence: CASRTEQGESGEQYF. The chain links TRBV6-5 to TRBJ2-7, with 8 nucleotides matching TRBD1. CDR1 MNHEY and CDR2 SVGAGI come from the germline V gene. J was trimmed by 6 bases and V by 6 bases; bases with no gene match: 13. The CDR3 spans 15 residues.

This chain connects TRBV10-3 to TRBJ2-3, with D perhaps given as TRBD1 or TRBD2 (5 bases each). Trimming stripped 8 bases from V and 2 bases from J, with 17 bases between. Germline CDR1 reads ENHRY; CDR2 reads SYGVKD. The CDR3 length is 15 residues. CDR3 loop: CAIGPGAGYTDTQYF. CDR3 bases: TGTGCCATCGGACCCGGGGCGGGTTACACAGATACGCAGTATTTT.

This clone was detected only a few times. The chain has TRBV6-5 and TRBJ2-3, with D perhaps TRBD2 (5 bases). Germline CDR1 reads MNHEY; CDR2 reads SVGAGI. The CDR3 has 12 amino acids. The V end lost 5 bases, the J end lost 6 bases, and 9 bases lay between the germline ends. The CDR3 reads CASSPSGDTQYF. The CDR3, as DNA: TGTGCCAGCAGTCCGTCGGGGGATACGCAGTATTTT.

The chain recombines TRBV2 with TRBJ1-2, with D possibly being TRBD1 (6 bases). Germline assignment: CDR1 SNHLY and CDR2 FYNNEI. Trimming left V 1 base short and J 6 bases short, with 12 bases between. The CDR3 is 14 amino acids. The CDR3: CASSEVRGGNGYTF. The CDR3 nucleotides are TGTGCCAGCAGTGAAGTACGAGGGGGAAATGGCTACACCTTC. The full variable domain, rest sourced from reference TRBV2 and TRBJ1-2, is EPEVTQTPSHQVTQMGQEVILRCVPISNHLYFYWYRQILGQKVEFLVSFYNNEISEKSEIFDDQFSVERPDGSNFTLKIRSTKLEDSAMYFCASSEVRGGNGYTFGSGTRLTVV.

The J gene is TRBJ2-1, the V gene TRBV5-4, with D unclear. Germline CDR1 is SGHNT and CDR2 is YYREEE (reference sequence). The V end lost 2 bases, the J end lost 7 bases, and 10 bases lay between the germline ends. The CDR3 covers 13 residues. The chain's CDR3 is CASSFWDANEQFF. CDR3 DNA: TGTGCCAGCAGCTTTTGGGATGCGAATGAGCAGTTCTTC.

The CDR3 DNA reads as TGTGCCTGGAGCCCCGGACTAGGGTCCTACAATGAGCAGTTCTTC. Protein product: CAWSPGLGSYNEQFF. This chain connects TRBV30 to TRBJ2-1, with 7 bases fitting TRBD2. The CDR3 length is 15 residues. Per the germline V gene, CDR1 is GTSNPN and CDR2 is SVGIG (reference sequence). The V and J ends lost 3 bases and 1 base, in that order; junction bases with no gene match: 6.

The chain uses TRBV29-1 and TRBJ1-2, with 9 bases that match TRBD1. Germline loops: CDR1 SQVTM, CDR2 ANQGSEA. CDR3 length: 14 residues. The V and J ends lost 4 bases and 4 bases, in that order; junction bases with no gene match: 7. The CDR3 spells CSVAGDRETYGYTF. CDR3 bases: TGCAGCGTTGCCGGGGACAGGGAAACCTATGGCTACACCTTC.

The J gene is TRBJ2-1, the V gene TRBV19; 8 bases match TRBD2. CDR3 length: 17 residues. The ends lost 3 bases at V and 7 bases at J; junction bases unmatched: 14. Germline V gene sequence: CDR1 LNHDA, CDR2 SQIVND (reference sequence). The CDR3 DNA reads TGTGCCAGTAGTATGGGAGCCGGGGGTAGCGGGATAAATGAGCAGTTCTTC. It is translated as CASSMGAGGSGINEQFF. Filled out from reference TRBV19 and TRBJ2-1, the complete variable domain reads DGGITQSPKYLFRKEGQNVTLSCEQNLNHDAMYWYRQDPGQGLRLIYYSQIVNDFQKGDIAEGYSVSREKKESFPLTVTSAQKNPTAFYLCASSMGAGGSGINEQFFGPGTRLTVL.

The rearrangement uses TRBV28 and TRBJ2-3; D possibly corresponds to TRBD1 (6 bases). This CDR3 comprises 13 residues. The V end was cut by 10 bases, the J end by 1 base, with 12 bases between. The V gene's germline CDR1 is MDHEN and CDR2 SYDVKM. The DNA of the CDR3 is TGTGCCACCACAGGGAGTGGCACAGATACGCAGTATTTT. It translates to CATTGSGTDTQYF.

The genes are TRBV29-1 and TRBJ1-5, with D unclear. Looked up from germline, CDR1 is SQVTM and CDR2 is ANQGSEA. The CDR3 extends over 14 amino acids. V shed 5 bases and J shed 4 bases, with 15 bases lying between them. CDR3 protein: CSVTDGSGNQPQHF. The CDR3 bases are TGCAGCGTTACCGACGGGAGTGGAAATCAGCCCCAGCATTTT.

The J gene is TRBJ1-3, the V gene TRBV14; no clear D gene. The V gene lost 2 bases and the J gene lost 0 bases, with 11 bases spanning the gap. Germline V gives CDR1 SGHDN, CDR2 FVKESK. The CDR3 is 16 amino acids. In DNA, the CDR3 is TGTGCCAGCAGCCAATTCTTGGAGAACTCTGGAAACACCATATATTTT. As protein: CASSQFLENSGNTIYF.

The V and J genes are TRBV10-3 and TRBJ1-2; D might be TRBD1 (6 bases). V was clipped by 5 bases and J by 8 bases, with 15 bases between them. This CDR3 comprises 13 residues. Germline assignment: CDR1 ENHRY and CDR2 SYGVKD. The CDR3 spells CAISQDRTNGYTF. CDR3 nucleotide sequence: TGTGCCATCAGTCAGGACAGAACGAACGGCTACACCTTC.

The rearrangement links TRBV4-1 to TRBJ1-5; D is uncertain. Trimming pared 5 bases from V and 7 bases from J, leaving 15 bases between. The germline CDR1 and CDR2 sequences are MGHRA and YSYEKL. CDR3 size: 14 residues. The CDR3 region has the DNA TGCGCCAGCAGCACTACTGACGGGTACCAGCCCCAGCATTTT. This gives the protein CASSTTDGYQPQHF.

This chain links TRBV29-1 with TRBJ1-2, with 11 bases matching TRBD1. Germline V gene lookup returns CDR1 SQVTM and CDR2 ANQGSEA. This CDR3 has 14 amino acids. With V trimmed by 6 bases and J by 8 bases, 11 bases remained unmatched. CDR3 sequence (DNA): TGCAGCGTGTCCGGGACAGGGGGGGTATTAGGCTACACCTTC. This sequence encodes CSVSGTGGVLGYTF.

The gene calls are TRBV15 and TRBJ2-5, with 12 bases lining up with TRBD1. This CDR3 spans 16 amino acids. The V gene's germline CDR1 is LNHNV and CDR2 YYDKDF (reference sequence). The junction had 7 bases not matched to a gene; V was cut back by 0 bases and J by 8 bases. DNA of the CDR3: TGTGCCACCAGCAGAGATGTCGGGACAGGGGGCTATACCCAGTACTTC. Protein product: CATSRDVGTGGYTQYF.

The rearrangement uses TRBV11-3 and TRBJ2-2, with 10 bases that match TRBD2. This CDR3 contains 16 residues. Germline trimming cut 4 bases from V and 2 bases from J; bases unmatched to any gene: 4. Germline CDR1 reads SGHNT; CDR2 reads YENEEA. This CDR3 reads CASSSSGRVNTGELFF. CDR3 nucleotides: TGTGCCAGCAGCTCTAGCGGGAGAGTAAACACCGGGGAGCTGTTTTTT.

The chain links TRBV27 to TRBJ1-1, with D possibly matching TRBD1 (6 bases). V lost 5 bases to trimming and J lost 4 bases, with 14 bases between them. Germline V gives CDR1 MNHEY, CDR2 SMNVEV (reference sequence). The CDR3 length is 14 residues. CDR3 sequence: CASSEQGRGTEAFF. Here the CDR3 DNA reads TGTGCCAGCAGTGAACAGGGTAGGGGCACTGAAGCTTTCTTT.

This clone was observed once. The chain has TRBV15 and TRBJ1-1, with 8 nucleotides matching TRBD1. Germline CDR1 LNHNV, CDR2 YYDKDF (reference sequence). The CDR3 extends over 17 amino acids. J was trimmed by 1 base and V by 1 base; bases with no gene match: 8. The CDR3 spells CATSRGLRQGSNTEAFF. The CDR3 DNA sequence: TGTGCCACCAGCAGAGGCCTAAGACAGGGGTCGAACACTGAAGCTTTCTTT.